This TCR beta chain was captured by sequencing in a study of metastatic and nonmetastatic thyroid tumors. Comments on this clone: The junction differs from germline at one of its ends, possibly a read error.

TCRdb re-called the PCR reads with MiXCR. The sample holds about 20,000 clones, roughly a third seen once. The CDR3 is 15 amino acids. Patients underwent thyroid surgery, and none had received any treatment before it. This sequence was found in a female donor with papillary thyroid cancer or a benign thyroid nodule (not recorded which). Some clones in this sample may be carry-over from other donors' samples. The V and J genes are TRBV12-3 or TRBV12-4 and TRBJ1-2, with D uncertain. Sequencing input: blood. CDR3: CASSVKRRFLYGNTF. CDR3 DNA sequence: TGTGCCAGCAGTGTGAAAAGGAGGTTTCTCTATGGCAACACCTTC.